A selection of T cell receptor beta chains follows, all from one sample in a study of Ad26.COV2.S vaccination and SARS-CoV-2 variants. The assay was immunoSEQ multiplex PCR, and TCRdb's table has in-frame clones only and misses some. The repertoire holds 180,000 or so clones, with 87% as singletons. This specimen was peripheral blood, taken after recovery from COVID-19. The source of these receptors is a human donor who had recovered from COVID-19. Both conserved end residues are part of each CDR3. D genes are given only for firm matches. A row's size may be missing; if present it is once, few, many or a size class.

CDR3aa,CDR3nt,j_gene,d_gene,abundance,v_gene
CASSDTSRRDFTYEQYF,TGTGCCAGCAGTGACACATCCCGGCGAGATTTCACCTACGAGCAGTACTTC,TRBJ2-7,NA,NA,TRBV25-1
CASGLGDSNQPQHF,TGTGCTAGTGGTTTGGGGGACAGCAATCAGCCCCAGCATTTT,TRBJ1-5,NA,NA,TRBV12-5
CAIRDWTGLYTF,TGTGCCATCCGCGACTGGACAGGATTGTACACCTTC,TRBJ1-2,TRBD1,NA,TRBV6-5
CASGRIENTEAFF,TGTGCCAGCGGCAGGATAGAGAACACTGAAGCTTTCTTT,TRBJ1-1,NA,NA,TRBV27
CASSVVGEARANQPQHF,TGTGCCAGCAGCGTAGTCGGGGAGGCTCGCGCTAACCAGCCCCAGCATTTT,TRBJ1-5,NA,NA,TRBV9
CASSTRGARTDTQYF,TGTGCCAGCAGCACCCGAGGGGCTCGAACAGATACGCAGTATTTT,TRBJ2-3,NA,NA,TRBV7-3
CATSETTGGTDTQYF,TGTGCCACCAGTGAAACGACAGGGGGCACAGATACGCAGTATTTT,TRBJ2-3,TRBD1,medium-sized,TRBV24-1
CASSLQIDTGELFF,TGTGCCAGCAGCTTACAAATAGACACCGGGGAGCTGTTTTTT,TRBJ2-2,NA,NA,TRBV5-4
CASSPAGAMGAFF,TGTGCCAGCAGCCCGGCAGGGGCGATGGGAGCTTTCTTT,TRBJ1-1,NA,NA,TRBV7-9
CASSPDWGGNNEQFF,TGTGCCAGCTCCCCCGACTGGGGGGGCAACAATGAGCAGTTCTTC,TRBJ2-1,NA,NA,TRBV18
CASSLGALAGAYNEQFF,TGTGCCAGCAGCTTAGGGGCACTAGCGGGGGCCTACAATGAGCAGTTCTTC,TRBJ2-1,TRBD2,once,TRBV11-3
CASSPTGQGLGEQYF,TGTGCCAGTAGTCCAACCGGACAGGGTCTTGGCGAGCAGTACTTC,TRBJ2-7,TRBD1,NA,TRBV19
CSVEWAPNQPQHF,TGCAGCGTTGAGTGGGCCCCGAATCAGCCCCAGCATTTT,TRBJ1-5,NA,NA,TRBV29-1
CASSPYPGGYNEQFF,TGCGCCAGCAGCCCCTATCCGGGAGGTTACAATGAGCAGTTCTTC,TRBJ2-1,TRBD2,NA,TRBV4-1
CASRPGQGLSGTGELFF,TGTGCCAGCAGACCGGGACAGGGGCTTTCGGGGACCGGGGAGCTGTTTTTT,TRBJ2-2,TRBD1,NA,TRBV9
CASSPASGTDTQYF,TGTGCCAGCAGCCCCGCTAGCGGCACAGATACGCAGTATTTT,TRBJ2-3,NA,NA,TRBV7-3
CASSLGDSRGETQYF,TGCGCCAGCAGCCTGGGGGACAGCCGGGGGGAGACCCAGTACTTC,TRBJ2-5,NA,NA,TRBV5-1
CSVGLAESSYNEQFF,TGCAGCGTCGGACTAGCGGAGAGCTCCTACAATGAGCAGTTCTTC,TRBJ2-1,TRBD2,NA,TRBV29-1
CASSSLGGASYEQYF,TGTGCCAGCAGCAGCCTCGGGGGGGCTTCCTACGAGCAGTACTTC,TRBJ2-7,TRBD2,NA,TRBV7-6
CASSLWTGKRNYGYTF,TGTGCCAGTAGTCTTTGGACAGGGAAAAGAAACTATGGCTACACCTTC,TRBJ1-2,TRBD1,NA,TRBV19
CASRLVRGAGELFF,TGTGCCAGCAGGCTGGTGAGGGGGGCCGGGGAGCTGTTTTTT,TRBJ2-2,NA,NA,TRBV25-1
CASSPGGKGADTQYF,TGTGCCAGCAGCCCCGGGGGTAAGGGCGCAGATACGCAGTATTTT,TRBJ2-3,NA,NA,TRBV2
CASSRQALSYEQYF,TGTGCCAGCAGCCGACAGGCTCTCTCCTACGAGCAGTACTTC,TRBJ2-7,NA,NA,TRBV5-8
CASSLGGTTHTDTQYF,TGTGCCAGCAGCTTAGGCGGGACTACCCACACAGATACGCAGTATTTT,TRBJ2-3,TRBD2,NA,TRBV7-2
CASSPGGPGSPLHF,TGTGCCAGCAGTCCCGGGGGTCCGGGCTCACCCCTCCACTTT,TRBJ1-6,NA,NA,TRBV7-9
CASSQVTANTEAFF,TGCGCCAGCAGCCAGGTGACGGCGAACACTGAAGCTTTCTTT,TRBJ1-1,NA,NA,TRBV5-1
CASSESSGISYEQYF,TGCGCCAGCAGTGAGTCTAGCGGGATTTCCTACGAGCAGTACTTC,TRBJ2-7,TRBD2,NA,TRBV10-2
CSARRYGYTF,TGCAGTGCTAGGCGGTATGGCTACACCTTC,TRBJ1-2,NA,NA,TRBV20-1
CASSKGGTAVSSYEQYF,TGTGCCAGCAGCAAAGGGGGAACAGCGGTAAGCTCCTACGAGCAGTACTTC,TRBJ2-7,NA,NA,TRBV3-1/TRBV3-2
CASSVVPGRGALDTEAFF,TGTGCCAGCAGCGTAGTCCCTGGGCGGGGGGCATTGGACACTGAAGCTTTCTTT,TRBJ1-1,NA,NA,TRBV9
CAISESQTGDGYTF,TGTGCCATCAGTGAGTCACAGACAGGGGATGGCTACACCTTC,TRBJ1-2,TRBD1,NA,TRBV10-3
CASSHDSSYEQYF,TGTGCCAGTAGCCACGACAGTTCCTACGAGCAGTACTTC,TRBJ2-7,NA,NA,TRBV19
CASSPRPQSGADTQYF,TGTGCCAGCAGCCCCAGACCCCAGTCAGGGGCAGATACGCAGTATTTT,TRBJ2-3,NA,NA,TRBV5-5
CSVPESGYTF,TGCAGCGTCCCAGAGTCTGGCTACACCTTC,TRBJ1-2,NA,NA,TRBV29-1
CASRRDPKYEQYF,TGTGCCAGCAGGCGGGACCCAAAATACGAGCAGTACTTC,TRBJ2-7,NA,NA,TRBV7-9
CASRPETGLSPLHF,TGTGCCAGCAGGCCTGAGACAGGGTTATCACCCCTCCACTTT,TRBJ1-6,TRBD1,NA,TRBV27
CASSNPSGSTDTQYF,TGTGCCAGCAGTAATCCTAGCGGGAGCACAGATACGCAGTATTTT,TRBJ2-3,TRBD2,NA,TRBV7-2
CASTLAPVNEQFF,TGTGCCAGCACGCTAGCGCCCGTTAATGAGCAGTTCTTC,TRBJ2-1,NA,NA,TRBV12-3/TRBV12-4
CAWTGVGLSNNSPLHF,TGTGCCTGGACAGGGGTCGGCTTATCGAATAATTCACCCCTCCACTTT,TRBJ1-6,NA,NA,TRBV30
CATSRGAYNEQFF,TGTGCCACCAGCAGGGGGGCATACAATGAGCAGTTCTTC,TRBJ2-1,NA,NA,TRBV15
CASSSQAGTKGTGELFF,TGTGCCAGCAGCTCCCAGGCCGGGACCAAGGGCACCGGGGAGCTGTTTTTT,TRBJ2-2,NA,NA,TRBV5-4
CASSLRGVAYNSPLHF,TGTGCCAGCAGCTTAAGGGGGGTAGCCTATAATTCACCCCTCCACTTT,TRBJ1-6,NA,NA,TRBV7-3
CASSQGTAGEQYF,TGTGCCAGCAGCCAAGGAACTGCGGGGGAGCAGTACTTC,TRBJ2-7,NA,NA,TRBV3-1/TRBV3-2
CASSLNQLQSSGNTIYF,TGCGCCAGCAGCTTGAATCAGCTACAGTCCTCTGGAAACACCATATATTTT,TRBJ1-3,NA,NA,TRBV5-1
CASSVAAGGSGSPLHF,TGTGCCAGCAGCGTAGCTGCAGGGGGCTCAGGTTCACCCCTCCACTTT,TRBJ1-6,TRBD1,once,TRBV9